Presented here are 30 T cell receptor beta chains from one specimen sequenced in a study of Graves' ophthalmopathy and Graves' hyperthyroidism. RNA transcripts provided the template for amplifying TCR beta CDR3 regions. First-round RT-PCR employed HTBI primers, with a second-round multiplex PCR after it. TCRdb redid the calling of the multiplex PCR reads with MiXCR, one entry per CDR3 protein. The data hold over a million distinct CDR3 sequences, with roughly two fifths observed a single time. The material sequenced was peripheral blood or thyroid tissue (not recorded which). The origin of the receptors is an adult man with Graves' hyperthyroidism.

The CDR3 coding sequence is TGTGCCAGCAGCGCCAGGACAGGGACAGACTATGGCTACACCTTC. It translates to CASSARTGTDYGYTF. V usage is TRBV7-9 and J usage is TRBJ1-2; TRBD1 agrees at 8 bases. This CDR3 has 15 residues. The germline gives CDR1 SEHNR, CDR2 FQNEAQ (reference sequence). Losses at the gene ends were 5 bases for V and 3 bases for J; bases not matched to a gene: 8.

This clonotype was picked up many times. The V gene is TRBV13, the J gene TRBJ1-2; D perhaps matches TRBD1 (5 bases). Germline V gives CDR1 PRHDT, CDR2 FYEKMQ (reference sequence). The length of the CDR3 is 14 residues. Trimming shortened V by 0 bases and J by 3 bases, and 8 bases separated the two germline ends. CDR3 residues: CASSLGQGHYGYTF. CDR3 DNA sequence: TGTGCCAGCAGCTTAGGGCAGGGACACTATGGCTACACCTTC.

The chain recombines TRBV7-6 with TRBJ2-7, with D perhaps TRBD2 (5 bases). The V and J ends lost 5 bases and 0 bases respectively, with 17 bases between them. There are 16 residues in the CDR3. The germline V gene has CDR1 SGHVS and CDR2 FNYEAQ. CDR3 amino acids: CASSLRPAAGSYEQYF. In nucleotides, the CDR3 is TGTGCCAGCAGCCTCAGGCCCGCCGCGGGCTCCTACGAGCAGTACTTC. Combining the CDR3 with reference TRBV7-6 and TRBJ2-7 gives the whole variable domain GAGVSQSPRYKVTKRGQDVALRCDPISGHVSLYWYRQALGQGPEFLTYFNYEAQQDKSGLPNDRFSAERPEGSISTLTIQRTEQRDSAMYRCASSLRPAAGSYEQYFGPGTRLTVT.

In its sample, this clonotype was seen many times. The chain uses TRBV6-5 and TRBJ1-4; 7 nucleotides line up with TRBD1. The V gene end was trimmed by 6 bases and the J gene end by 8 bases; junction bases not matched to a gene: 6. The CDR3 is 13 residues long. Germline CDR1 and CDR2: MNHEY and SVGAGI. CDR3 loop: CASRRTGGEKLFF. Here the CDR3 DNA reads TGTGCCAGCAGACGGACAGGAGGAGAAAAACTGTTTTTT.

In this sample, this clonotype turned up many times. The chain employs TRBV2 and TRBJ1-5; TRBD1 might be the D (6 bases). The CDR3 runs 15 residues. Between the trimmed V and J ends, which lost 8 bases and 1 base, there was a span of 15 bases. The V gene's germline CDR1 is SNHLY and CDR2 FYNNEI. The CDR3 DNA is TGTGCCAGCCGAGAACAGGGTCTGAGCAATCAGCCCCAGCATTTT. It codes for CASREQGLSNQPQHF.

There are many counts of this clonotype. The chain links TRBV9 to TRBJ1-4; D gene ambiguous. This CDR3 is built from 14 residues. Germline values: CDR1 SGDLS, CDR2 YYNGEE. Trimming shortened V by 0 bases and J by 8 bases, and 11 bases separated the two germline ends. The CDR3 spells CASSVGGGLEKLFF. CDR3 nucleotides: TGTGCCAGCAGCGTAGGCGGCGGCTTGGAAAAACTGTTTTTT. Filled out from reference TRBV9 and TRBJ1-4, the complete variable domain reads DSGVTQTPKHLITATGQRVTLRCSPRSGDLSVYWYQQSLDQGLQFLIQYYNGEERAKGNILERFSAQQFPDLHSELNLSSLELGDSALYFCASSVGGGLEKLFFGSGTQLSVL.

The chain carries TRBV20-1 and TRBJ1-6; D not resolved. V was shortened by 6 bases and J by 9 bases, with 21 bases between the two germline ends. The germline CDR1 and CDR2 sequences are DFQATT and SNEGSKA (reference sequence). CDR3 length: 15 residues. Here the CDR3 reads CSASIPGDPSSPLHF. Here the CDR3 DNA reads TGCAGTGCCAGCATCCCGGGAGACCCTAGTTCACCCCTCCACTTT.

The V gene is TRBV2, the J gene TRBJ1-5, with D hard to call. Germline CDR1 SNHLY, CDR2 FYNNEI. Trimming removed 4 bases at V and 14 bases at J, with 9 bases between. The CDR3 has 10 residues. DNA for the CDR3: TGTGCCAGCAGTGCCAGGTACGAGCATTTT. Its translation is CASSARYEHF.

The sample holds one count of this clonotype. Its ends do not fully match the called genes, so a read error is possible. V and J are TRBV7-2 and TRBJ1-1, with D maybe TRBD1 (5 bases). This CDR3 has 15 amino acids. The V gene's germline CDR1 is SGHTA and CDR2 FQGNSA. The CDR3 DNA reads as TGTGCCAGCAGCGCATTACAGACAGTGAACACTGAAGCCTTCTTT. It specifies CASSALQTVNTEAFF.

Worth noting for this clonotype: A single base separates this from a much larger clone, so it may be a read error. The gene calls are TRBV7-8 and TRBJ1-4; the D is unclear. The CDR3 runs 17 residues. The V end was cut by 1 base, the J end by 0 bases, with 12 bases between. Germline CDR1 and CDR2: SGHVS and FQNEAQ. CDR3 residues: CASSLDRESPTNEKLFF. The CDR3 region has the DNA TGTGCCAGCAGCTTAGATCGAGAGAGTCCAACTAATGAAAAACTGTTTTTT.

At least ten counts were recorded for this clonotype. The rearrangement joins TRBV15 to TRBJ2-7; 10 nucleotides line up with TRBD2. Germline trimming cut 2 bases from V and 6 bases from J; bases unmatched to any gene: 7. Germline values: CDR1 LNHNV, CDR2 YYDKDF (reference sequence). CDR3 length equals 15 residues. CDR3: CATSRPLAGDVEQYF. The CDR3, as DNA: TGTGCCACCAGCAGACCTCTAGCGGGAGATGTCGAGCAGTACTTC.

The V gene is TRBV7-6, the J gene TRBJ1-2; D perhaps matches TRBD1 (5 bases). CDR1 is SGHVS, CDR2 FNYEAQ, per germline. The germline V and J ends were trimmed by 5 bases and 4 bases, with 17 bases remaining between them. The CDR3 consists of 15 residues. DNA for the CDR3: TGTGCCAGCAGCCGCGGACTGGGGCAACGCTATGGCTACACCTTC. It specifies CASSRGLGQRYGYTF.

This clonotype was seen a handful of times. The CDR3 coding sequence is TGTGCCACCAGCAGAGATCTCCCAGATACGCAGTATTTT. This encodes CATSRDLPDTQYF. This chain joins TRBV15 and TRBJ2-3, with D hard to call. Germline V CDR1 and CDR2: LNHNV, YYDKDF (reference sequence). V lost 0 bases to trimming and J lost 4 bases, with 5 bases between them. There are 13 residues in the CDR3. The full variable domain, completed using reference TRBV15 and TRBJ2-3, is DAMVIQNPRYQVTQFGKPVTLSCSQTLNHNVMYWYQQKSSQAPKLLFHYYDKDFNNEADTPDNFQSRRPNTSFCFLDIRSPGLGDTAMYLCATSRDLPDTQYFGPGTRLTVL.

This clonotype was found many times. In DNA, the CDR3 is TGCGCCAGCAGCCAAGCCTCAACAGGGTTCGAGCAGTACTTC. Amino acids: CASSQASTGFEQYF. The chain is built from TRBV4-3 and TRBJ2-7, with D perhaps matching TRBD1 (6 bases). Trimming removed 1 base at V and 6 bases at J, with 13 bases between. CDR3 length: 14 amino acids. In germline, CDR1 is LGHNA, CDR2 YSLEER.

This clonotype was seen only a few times. V gene TRBV30 combines with J gene TRBJ2-6; D remains ambiguous. The ends were cut back, 2 bases at V and 0 bases at J, with 8 bases in the middle. The CDR3 loop spans 15 amino acids. Per the germline V gene, CDR1 is GTSNPN and CDR2 is SVGIG (reference sequence). CDR3 nucleotides: TGTGCCTGGAGTTTCACAGCCTCTGGGGCCAACGTCCTGACTTTC. This translates into CAWSFTASGANVLTF.

The chain links TRBV20-1 to TRBJ2-5; D is possibly TRBD2 (6 bases). In germline, CDR1 is DFQATT, CDR2 SNEGSKA (reference sequence). This CDR3 is 14 amino acids long. Trimming pared 5 bases from V and 1 base from J, leaving 14 bases between. In DNA form, the CDR3 reads TGCAGTGCTCCCTACGGGGGTAGCCAAGAGACCCAGTACTTC. Protein product: CSAPYGGSQETQYF.

This clonotype has only a few counts. The rearrangement uses TRBV6-1 and TRBJ2-7; 8 bases are a match to TRBD1. The CDR3 is made up of 16 amino acids. The V gene's germline CDR1 is MNHNS and CDR2 SASEGT. The junction had 10 bases not matched to a gene; V was cut back by 4 bases and J by 2 bases. CDR3 protein: CASSATGQGFPYEQYF. CDR3 nucleotide sequence: TGTGCCAGCAGTGCCACTGGACAGGGTTTCCCCTACGAGCAGTACTTC.

This clonotype was observed many times. The chain couples TRBV7-9 to TRBJ1-4; tentatively, D is TRBD1 (6 bases). Per the germline V gene, CDR1 is SEHNR and CDR2 is FQNEAQ (reference sequence). This CDR3 has 14 residues. Trimming removed 5 bases at V and 4 bases at J, with 11 bases between. In DNA, the CDR3 is TGTGCCAGCAGCCGCGGGGACAATAATGAAAAACTGTTTTTT. As protein: CASSRGDNNEKLFF.

Regarding this clonotype: A read error may account for a junction end that differs from germline. This chain connects TRBV5-1 to TRBJ2-2; no clear D gene. The length of the CDR3 is 8 residues. Germline assignment: CDR1 SGHRS and CDR2 YFSETQ. CDR3 sequence: CASSLDLF. For the CDR3, the DNA is TGCGCCAGCAGCTTGGATTTGTTC.

This clonotype was seen just once. V is TRBV28 and J is TRBJ2-7; D is perhaps TRBD1 or TRBD2 (5 bases each). The CDR3 consists of 13 residues. Trimming shortened V by 6 bases and J by 3 bases, and 12 bases separated the two germline ends. The germline V gene has CDR1 MDHEN and CDR2 SYDVKM. The CDR3 loop is CASRGDRHYEQYF. Written as DNA, the CDR3 is TGTGCCAGCAGGGGGGACCGACACTACGAGCAGTACTTC.

This clonotype was detected only a few times. The CDR3 nucleotides read TGTGCCAGCAGCCTAGACAGCAATAATGAAAAACTGTTTTTT. It translates to CASSLDSNNEKLFF. The genes are TRBV28 and TRBJ1-4; D might be TRBD1 (5 bases). Trimming cost V 6 bases and J 4 bases, with 12 bases left between them. The germline gives CDR1 MDHEN, CDR2 SYDVKM. CDR3 length: 14 residues.

This clonotype was detected many times. The genes are TRBV7-2 and TRBJ1-5; TRBD1 agrees at 7 bases. The CDR3 is 17 amino acids. Trimming took 5 bases from V and 5 from J; bases not matched to a gene: 15. Germline CDR1 SGHTA, CDR2 FQGNSA. The CDR3 loop reads CASSRQVRGRGDQPQHF. DNA of the CDR3: TGTGCCAGCAGCCGACAAGTAAGGGGGCGAGGTGATCAGCCCCAGCATTTT.

The genes are TRBV20-1 and TRBJ2-7; TRBD2 matches 10 bases. Germline V gene data show CDR1 as DFQATT and CDR2 as SNEGSKA (reference sequence). The CDR3 is made up of 15 amino acids. V lost 6 bases, J lost 0 bases, and 8 bases stayed unmatched. The CDR3 spells CSAQPGLAYSYEQYF. As DNA, the CDR3 is TGCAGTGCCCAGCCGGGACTAGCGTACTCCTACGAGCAGTACTTC.

This clonotype was counted many times. The CDR3 spells CATSKERTGGPYEQYF. The CDR3 bases are TGTGCCACCAGCAAAGAGAGGACAGGGGGACCCTACGAGCAGTACTTC. This chain uses TRBV15 with TRBJ2-7, with 10 positions matching TRBD1. With 4 bases clipped from V and 2 bases from J, the junction kept 8 bases outside the gene matches. The CDR3 runs 16 residues. Looked up from germline, CDR1 is LNHNV and CDR2 is YYDKDF (reference sequence).

This clonotype was found once. The genes are TRBV9 and TRBJ2-6; no definite D call. V was trimmed by 2 bases and J by 0 bases, leaving 6 bases between them. CDR1 SGDLS and CDR2 YYNGEE come from the germline V gene. CDR3 length: 15 amino acids. The CDR3 coding sequence is TGTGCCAGCAGCGTTCAGGACTCTGGGGCCAACGTCCTGACTTTC. Residues: CASSVQDSGANVLTF.

This clonotype was detected many times. This chain uses TRBV25-1 with TRBJ2-7; 12 bases map to TRBD1. V shed 7 bases and J 5 bases; nucleotides not matched to a gene: 6. CDR3 size: 14 residues. Germline V lookup: CDR1 MGHDK, CDR2 SYGVNS. The CDR3 loop is CASIGTGGFHEQYF. CDR3 coding DNA: TGTGCCAGCATCGGGACAGGGGGCTTCCACGAGCAGTACTTC.

This sequence joins TRBV29-1 and TRBJ2-7; possible D gene TRBD2, 6 bases. Trimming pared 4 bases from V and 4 bases from J, leaving 11 bases between. There are 12 residues in the CDR3. Germline CDR1 reads SQVTM; CDR2 reads ANQGSEA. The CDR3 DNA sequence: TGCAGCGTTGGGCTAGCGCGTTACGAGCAGTACTTC. Its translation: CSVGLARYEQYF.

This clonotype came up many times. The V gene is TRBV9, the J gene TRBJ1-2; 7 nucleotides match TRBD1. The germline V gene encodes CDR1 SGDLS and CDR2 YYNGEE. This CDR3 is built from 15 residues. J gave up 8 bases and V 3 bases, and 13 bases lay outside the gene matches. Here the CDR3 DNA reads TGTGCCAGCAGCGCCCCGGGACAGAGTGCTTGGGGCTACACCTTC. It codes for CASSAPGQSAWGYTF. Using reference TRBV9 and TRBJ1-2 for the parts outside the CDR3, the full variable domain is DSGVTQTPKHLITATGQRVTLRCSPRSGDLSVYWYQQSLDQGLQFLIQYYNGEERAKGNILERFSAQQFPDLHSELNLSSLELGDSALYFCASSAPGQSAWGYTFGSGTRLTVV.

This clonotype turned up a few times. The chain links TRBV20-1 to TRBJ2-7; 7 bases fit TRBD1. This CDR3 has 14 residues. Trimming cost V 5 bases and J 2 bases; bases outside gene matches: 9. Per germline, CDR1 DFQATT and CDR2 SNEGSKA (reference sequence). CDR3 nucleotides: TGCAGTGCTCTAAAGAACAGGGGAACCTACGAGCAGTACTTC. Its translation is CSALKNRGTYEQYF.

This clonotype was found many times. The chain carries TRBV7-2 and TRBJ2-7, with 8 bases fitting TRBD1. Trimming removed 5 bases from V and 7 bases from J; junction bases left unmatched: 16. This CDR3 region has 16 residues. The germline V gene has CDR1 SGHTA and CDR2 FQGNSA. The CDR3 protein is CASSPWQGARGNEQYF. DNA of the CDR3: TGTGCCAGCAGCCCGTGGCAGGGGGCGCGAGGAAATGAGCAGTACTTC.